This T cell receptor (beta chain) was profiled in a study of cytomegalovirus exposure and HLA in healthy donors. CDR1 is KGHSH and CDR2 is LQKENI in the germline V gene. V lost 6 bases to trimming and J lost 5 bases, with 20 bases between them. The CDR3 sequence is 16 residues long. TCRdb keeps only in-frame clones here, not all; method: immunoSEQ multiplex PCR. The profile shows some 99,000 clones, 88% of them singletons. This sequence was found in a woman aged 18 to 35 in good health and CMV-seronegative. The J gene is TRBJ2-1, the V gene TRBV18; tentatively, D is TRBD1 (5 bases). The sequenced sample was PBMCs. Here the CDR3 reads CASSPTARWGNNEQFF. The CDR3 DNA reads TGTGCCAGCTCTCCCACCGCGCGATGGGGCAACAATGAGCAGTTCTTC.